Included here is one TCR beta chain sequence, with context. Its target is not known. The PCR employed 60 Vbeta primers together with 13 Jbeta primers. Measured with immunoSEQ multiplex PCR; TCRdb has only the in-frame clones, and not every one. The specimen's table records 60,000 to 100,000 clones. This sample was included in a study of cytomegalovirus exposure and HLA in healthy donors. General observations from the study: Some public TCRs appeared in many individuals, while most sequences were rare.

The TCR comes from a man younger than 40 in good health and CMV-seronegative. The specimen was PBMCs.

CDR3 DNA sequence: TGTGCCAGCTCACCACCAGAGGTTACCCAAGAGACCCAGTACTTC. Its translation: CASSPPEVTQETQYF. V is TRBV18 and J is TRBJ2-5; no definite D call. Germline CDR1 KGHSH, CDR2 LQKENI. The ends were cut back, 0 bases at V and 1 base at J, with 9 bases in the middle. The CDR3 runs 15 residues.